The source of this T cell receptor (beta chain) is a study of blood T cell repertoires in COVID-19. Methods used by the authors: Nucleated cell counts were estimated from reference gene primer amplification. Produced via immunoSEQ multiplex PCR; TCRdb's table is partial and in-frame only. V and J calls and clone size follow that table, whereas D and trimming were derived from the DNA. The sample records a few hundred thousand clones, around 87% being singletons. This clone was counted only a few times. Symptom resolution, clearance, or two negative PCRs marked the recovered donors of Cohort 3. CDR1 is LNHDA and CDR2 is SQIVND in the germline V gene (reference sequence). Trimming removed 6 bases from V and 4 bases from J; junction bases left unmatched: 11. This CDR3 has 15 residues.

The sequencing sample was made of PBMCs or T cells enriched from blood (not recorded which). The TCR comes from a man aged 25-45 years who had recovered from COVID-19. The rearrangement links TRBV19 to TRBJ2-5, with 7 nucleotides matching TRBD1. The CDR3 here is CASSRGTGEPETQYF. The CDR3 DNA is TGTGCCAGTAGCAGGGGAACAGGGGAACCAGAGACCCAGTACTTC.